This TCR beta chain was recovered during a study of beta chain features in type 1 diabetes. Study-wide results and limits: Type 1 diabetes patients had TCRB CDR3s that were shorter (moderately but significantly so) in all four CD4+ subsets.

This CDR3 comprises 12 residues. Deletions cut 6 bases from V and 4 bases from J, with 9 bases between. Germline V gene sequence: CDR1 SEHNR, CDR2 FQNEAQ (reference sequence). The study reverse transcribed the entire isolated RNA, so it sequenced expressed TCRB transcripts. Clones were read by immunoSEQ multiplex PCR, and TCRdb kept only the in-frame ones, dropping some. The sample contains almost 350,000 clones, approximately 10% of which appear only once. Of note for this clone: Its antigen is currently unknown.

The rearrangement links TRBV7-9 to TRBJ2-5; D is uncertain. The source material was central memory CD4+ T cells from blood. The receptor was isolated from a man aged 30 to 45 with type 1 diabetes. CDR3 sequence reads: CASRGPRETQYF. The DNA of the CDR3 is TGTGCCAGCAGGGGTCCCAGAGAGACCCAGTACTTC.